This T cell receptor beta chain is from a study of control samples from healthy donors and cancer patients. Some clones are missing from TCRdb's copy, which holds only in-frame ones; the method was immunoSEQ multiplex PCR. Of 150,000 to 200,000 clones in the sample, 90% were seen once. This CDR3 spans 14 amino acids. CDR1 and CDR2 from the germline V gene are SGHTA and FQGNSA. V lost 1 base and J 3 bases, leaving 9 bases between the germline ends. This chain links TRBV7-2 with TRBJ2-5, with a possible D match to TRBD1 (5 bases). Sequencing used blood. This sequence originates from a woman aged 50 to 60 in good health. CDR3 loop: CASSLGVREETQYF. In DNA, the CDR3 is TGTGCCAGCAGCTTAGGCGTCAGGGAAGAGACCCAGTACTTC.